A selection of T cell receptor beta chains follows, all from one sample in a study of blood T cell repertoires in COVID-19. Measured with immunoSEQ multiplex PCR; TCRdb has only the in-frame clones, and not every one. The sample shows approximately 210,000 clones, around 92% of them seen only once. Material for sequencing was peripheral blood. These TCRs come from a man aged 25-45 years with acute or convalescent COVID-19. CDR3s include the opening cysteine and the closing phenylalanine or tryptophan. A D gene is named only where the DNA matches it firmly. Expanded clones are given a class, and other clones once, few, many or no size at all.

abundance,j_gene,v_gene,d_gene,CDR3nt,CDR3aa
NA,TRBJ2-2,TRBV27,NA,TGTGCCAGCAGGAGAGAGGCCACCGGGGAGCTGTTTTTT,CASRREATGELFF
NA,TRBJ1-2,TRBV9,NA,TGTGCCAGCAGCGTACTCGACAGGAATTATGGCTACACCTTC,CASSVLDRNYGYTF
NA,TRBJ2-1,TRBV2,TRBD2,TGTGCCAGCAGCGCGGCGGGGGATGAGCAGTTCTTC,CASSAAGDEQFF
NA,TRBJ2-5,TRBV3-1/TRBV3-2,NA,TGTGCCAGCAGCCAAAATCGGGGGGCCCCGGAGACCCAGTACTTC,CASSQNRGAPETQYF
once,TRBJ2-7,TRBV28,NA,TGTGCCAGCAGTCCCTCGGGACTGCAATCTTACGAGCAGTACTTC,CASSPSGLQSYEQYF
NA,TRBJ2-2,TRBV7-6,NA,TGTGCCAGCAGCTTTGGAGGGATCCTGAACACCGGGGAGCTGTTTTTT,CASSFGGILNTGELFF
NA,TRBJ2-1,TRBV4-1,TRBD2,TGCGCCAGCAGCCAAGACCTAGCGGGAGGCTACAATGAGCAGTTCTTC,CASSQDLAGGYNEQFF
once,TRBJ2-2,TRBV10-3,TRBD2,TGTGCCATCAGTGGTGCTAGCGGGGGGGCCGGCGGGGAGCTGTTTTTT,CAISGASGGAGGELFF
few,TRBJ1-5,TRBV28,NA,TGTGCCAGCAGTTTCTCGTACGCCACTGGGCCCCAGCATTTT,CASSFSYATGPQHF
NA,TRBJ1-4,TRBV10-2,TRBD1,TGCGCCAGCAGAGGACAGGGTACGGAAAAACTGTTTTTT,CASRGQGTEKLFF
NA,TRBJ2-1,TRBV5-4,NA,TGTGCCAGCAGCTTGGGTCGCGGGACTTCCTACAATGAGCAGTTCTTC,CASSLGRGTSYNEQFF
NA,TRBJ2-5,TRBV6-5,NA,TGTGCCAGCAGACTAGGAGGGAGTATAGAGACCCAGTACTTC,CASRLGGSIETQYF
NA,TRBJ2-7,TRBV5-6,TRBD1,TGTGCCAGCAGTCTCGGGCCAGGGGGCCAGTACGAGCAGTACTTC,CASSLGPGGQYEQYF
NA,TRBJ2-7,TRBV10-3,NA,TGTGCCATCAGCCGGGGCGGGACAGATACCTTCTACGAGCAGTACTTC,CAISRGGTDTFYEQYF
NA,TRBJ2-5,TRBV14,TRBD2,TGTGCCAGCAGCCATGACTGGTCCGGGACTAGCGTTCGCCAAGAGACCCAGTACTTC,CASSHDWSGTSVRQETQYF
NA,TRBJ2-7,TRBV5-1,NA,TGCGCCAGCAGCTCTGGACCGGACGAGGGAGAGCAGTACTTC,CASSSGPDEGEQYF
NA,TRBJ2-7,TRBV28,NA,TGTGCCAGCAGTGCTGCCCAGGGTAAAATTTACGAGCAGTACTTC,CASSAAQGKIYEQYF
NA,TRBJ2-3,TRBV5-1,TRBD2,TGCGCCAGCAGCTTATCAGGACTAGCGGGGGCCACAGATACGCAGTATTTT,CASSLSGLAGATDTQYF
NA,TRBJ2-2,TRBV7-9,NA,TGTGCCAGCAGCTTCGTACAGAACACCGGGGAGCTGTTTTTT,CASSFVQNTGELFF
NA,TRBJ2-2,TRBV5-4,TRBD2,TGTGCCAGCAGAGACGCTAGCGGGAGCGGGGAGCTGTTTTTT,CASRDASGSGELFF
NA,TRBJ1-4,TRBV6-5,TRBD1,TGTGCCAGCAGTCAGGACAGGAAACTGTTTTTT,CASSQDRKLFF
few,TRBJ2-3,TRBV18,NA,TGTGCCAGCTCACCCCCTAGCACAGATACGCAGTATTTT,CASSPPSTDTQYF
NA,TRBJ2-5,TRBV5-4,TRBD2,TGTGCCAGCAGCAGCGGTAGGACTAGCGGGGGGCAAGAGACCCAGTACTTC,CASSSGRTSGGQETQYF
NA,TRBJ1-2,TRBV5-1,NA,TGCGCCAGCAGCTTGGCCGGCGGGTTACGGAGCTATGGCTACACCTTC,CASSLAGGLRSYGYTF
NA,TRBJ1-6,TRBV30,NA,TGTGCCTGGAGTCGAGAGAGTAATTCACCCCTCCACTTT,CAWSRESNSPLHF
NA,TRBJ2-3,TRBV5-1,TRBD1,TGCGCCAGCAGCCTTGGACAGGATCCTGGCACAGATACGCAGTATTTT,CASSLGQDPGTDTQYF
NA,TRBJ1-5,TRBV21-1,NA,TGTGCCAGCAGCAAAGACGGGTTCGAGCCCCAGCATTTT,CASSKDGFEPQHF
once,TRBJ1-4,TRBV7-8,TRBD1,TGTGCCAGCAGCTTAGAATGGGGACAGACTAATGAAAAACTGTTTTTT,CASSLEWGQTNEKLFF
NA,TRBJ1-2,TRBV27,NA,TGTGCCAGCAGCCCCCTGGGGCGGGGCTACACCTTC,CASSPLGRGYTF
NA,TRBJ2-3,TRBV6-5,NA,TGTGCCAGCAGGGTGACAACCAGCACAGATACGCAGTATTTT,CASRVTTSTDTQYF
NA,TRBJ1-1,TRBV2,NA,TGTGCCAGCAGACAGGGCTGGCGGACTGAAGCTTTCTTT,CASRQGWRTEAFF
NA,TRBJ2-1,TRBV14,NA,TGTGCCAGCAGCCGGTCCGGGACATTGCAGTTCTTC,CASSRSGTLQFF
NA,TRBJ2-1,TRBV15,TRBD2,TGTGCCACCAGCAAAGCCAGCGGGAGGGCCAACAATGAGCAGTTCTTC,CATSKASGRANNEQFF
NA,TRBJ1-6,TRBV27,TRBD1,TGTGCCAGCAGCTTGACAGGGGGTAATTCACCCCTCCACTTT,CASSLTGGNSPLHF
NA,TRBJ1-1,TRBV4-1,NA,TGCGCCAGCAGCCAATCAGGGCAAATGAACACTGAAGCTTTCTTT,CASSQSGQMNTEAFF
once,TRBJ1-1,TRBV19,NA,TGTGCCACCAACCTAGGCAGCCGGATGAACACTGAAGCTTTCTTT,CATNLGSRMNTEAFF
once,TRBJ1-1,TRBV28,TRBD1,TGTGCCAGCAGCGGATACCAGGGGGCGCAGGTAGCTTTCTTT,CASSGYQGAQVAFF
NA,TRBJ2-5,TRBV11-2,NA,TGTGCCAGCAGCTTAGGTCGAGAGACCCAGTACTTC,CASSLGRETQYF
NA,TRBJ1-5,TRBV5-8,TRBD1,TGTGCCAGCAGCGCAGGGACAGGCTCCTTCAATCAGCCCCAGCATTTT,CASSAGTGSFNQPQHF
NA,TRBJ2-7,TRBV5-1,TRBD1,TGCGCCAGCAGCTTGGGCCAGGGACAGTTGAACTACGAGCAGTACTTC,CASSLGQGQLNYEQYF
NA,TRBJ2-1,TRBV29-1,NA,TGCAGCGTTGTTGGAGGGGACTCTTACAATGAGCAGTTCTTC,CSVVGGDSYNEQFF
NA,TRBJ2-3,TRBV3-1/TRBV3-2,NA,TGTGCCAGCAGCCAAGATAGCAAGCGGAACACAGATACGCAGTATTTT,CASSQDSKRNTDTQYF
NA,TRBJ2-7,TRBV18,TRBD1,TGTGCCAGCTCACCCAGACAGGGATTGGACGAGCAGTACTTC,CASSPRQGLDEQYF
NA,TRBJ2-7,TRBV5-1,NA,TGCGCCAGCAGCTTCTCAGACAGTACCTACGAGCAGTACTTC,CASSFSDSTYEQYF
NA,TRBJ2-7,TRBV30,TRBD2,TGTGCCTGGAGTACACCGGGACTAGCGGATTACTCCTACGAGCAGTACTTC,CAWSTPGLADYSYEQYF
NA,TRBJ2-5,TRBV28,TRBD2,TGTGCCAGCAGCCTTCAGCGGGAGAAAGACTTC,CASSLQREKDF
few,TRBJ2-1,TRBV11-2,TRBD2,TGTGCCAGCAGCTTAGACCCCGCTAGGGGCGGGAGGCTCAATGAGCAGTTCTTC,CASSLDPARGGRLNEQFF
NA,TRBJ2-7,TRBV25-1,TRBD1,TGTGCCAGCAGTGACAAGTGGCGGACAGGGGCAGGAGAGCAGTACTTC,CASSDKWRTGAGEQYF
NA,TRBJ1-3,TRBV6-5,NA,TGTGCCAGCAGTTACGACCAGGGCCGTTTGAACACCATATATTTT,CASSYDQGRLNTIYF
NA,TRBJ1-2,TRBV5-5,TRBD1,TGTGCCAGCAACAGACAGGGTCGTGGCTACACCTTC,CASNRQGRGYTF
NA,TRBJ2-3,TRBV5-6,NA,TGTGCCAGCAGCCAGGTCAGGGTTCTCGAAGATACGCAGTATTTT,CASSQVRVLEDTQYF
NA,TRBJ2-7,TRBV3-1/TRBV3-2,TRBD1,TGTGCCAGCAGCCAAGAGTCTACAGGGGCGAAACCCTACGAGCAGTACTTC,CASSQESTGAKPYEQYF
NA,TRBJ1-2,TRBV6-1,NA,TGTGCCAGCAGTGAAACGCTCCTAAGGGGTTTAAACTATGGCTACACCTTC,CASSETLLRGLNYGYTF
NA,TRBJ2-3,TRBV4-1,TRBD1,TGCGCCAGCAGCCATGGGACAGTGGGGGATACGCAGTATTTT,CASSHGTVGDTQYF
few,TRBJ2-2,TRBV2,NA,TGTGCCAGCAGAGGGGTACAGGCTTACACCGGGGAGCTGTTTTTT,CASRGVQAYTGELFF
NA,TRBJ1-2,TRBV28,TRBD1,TGTGCCAGCAGGAGTACAGGGGACGGCTACACCTTC,CASRSTGDGYTF
NA,TRBJ1-2,TRBV24-1,NA,TGTGCCACCAGTGATTCTAAACAGGGACGTAGGGGCTACACCTTC,CATSDSKQGRRGYTF
NA,TRBJ2-7,TRBV6-5,NA,TGTGCCAGCAGTTACCCGAAGGGGGAGCAGTACTTC,CASSYPKGEQYF